The 18 T cell receptor beta chains given below trace back to one sample, sequenced in a study of metastatic and nonmetastatic thyroid tumors (dated by TCRdb to between 2020 and 2021). Libraries were built with PCR. The instrument given in TCRdb is Illumina HiSeq 4000. TCRdb reanalyzed the raw reads on its own, using fastp at Q25 for trimming and MiXCR for clone calling, and kept in-frame beta chains. The sample table holds 6,500 to 10,000 clones, of which about a quarter were seen once. Clones ranked in the top ten supply over 10% of the sample. None of the patients had been given any treatment before thyroid surgery. The sequenced sample was adjacent normal tissue. All receptors derive from a female donor with papillary thyroid cancer or a benign thyroid nodule (not recorded which). Some clones in this sample may be carry-over from other donors' samples.

This CDR3 reads CASPPSVSNFQETQYF. The DNA of the CDR3 is TGTGCCAGCCCTCCTTCGGTGTCTAACTTCCAAGAGACCCAGTACTTC. The V call is TRBV7-9, the J call TRBJ2-5; D not resolved. The V gene lost 8 bases and the J gene lost 1 base, with 20 bases spanning the gap. CDR1 is SEHNR and CDR2 is FQNEAQ in the germline V gene (reference sequence). The CDR3 sequence is 16 residues long.

This clone was recorded many times. The V call is TRBV11-2, the J call TRBJ2-1; 10 bases fit TRBD2. Per the germline V gene, CDR1 is SGHAT and CDR2 is FQNNGV. V shed 3 bases and J 3 bases; nucleotides not matched to a gene: 2. This CDR3 comprises 15 residues. In DNA form, the CDR3 reads TGTGCCAGCAGCTTCTGGACTAGCGGCTACAATGAGCAGTTCTTC. Its protein product is CASSFWTSGYNEQFF. Together with reference TRBV11-2 and TRBJ2-1, the CDR3 gives the full variable domain: EAGVAQSPRYKIIEKRQSVAFWCNPISGHATLYWYQQILGQGPKLLIQFQNNGVVDDSQLPKDRFSAERLKGVDSTLKIQPAKLEDSAVYLCASSFWTSGYNEQFFGPGTRLTVL.

Note on this clone: A junction boundary mismatches the germline segment, possibly from a read error. V usage is TRBV20-1 and J usage is TRBJ2-2, with unresolved D. The CDR3 contains 17 residues. CDR1 and CDR2 from the germline V gene are DFQATT and SNEGSKA (reference sequence). In DNA form, the CDR3 reads TGCAGTGCTAGAGGGAACGCCGTGACTCCACATACCGTGGAGCTGTTTTTT. It translates to CSARGNAVTPHTVELFF.

This clone was counted between two and nine times. The chain recombines TRBV27 with TRBJ1-3; D gene ambiguous. The CDR3 runs to 12 residues. Trimming left V 5 bases short and J 3 bases short, with 5 bases between. CDR1 is MNHEY and CDR2 is SMNVEV in the germline V gene (reference sequence). This chain's CDR3 is CASSPGGNTIYF. The CDR3 nucleotides are TGTGCCAGCAGTCCGGGTGGAAACACCATATATTTT.

This clone was seen a handful of times. V and J are TRBV27 and TRBJ2-6, with a weak D call TRBD2 (6 bases). V lost 10 bases and J 6 bases, leaving 25 bases between the germline ends. CDR1 is MNHEY, CDR2 SMNVEV, per germline (reference sequence). This CDR3 has 17 amino acids. The CDR3 here is CAISRGTGVSLANVLTF. In DNA form, the CDR3 reads TGTGCCATTTCCCGAGGGACGGGGGTCTCTTTGGCCAACGTCCTGACTTTC.

This clone has ten or more counts. The rearrangement links TRBV15 to TRBJ2-4; maybe TRBD2 (7 bases). This CDR3 is 17 amino acids long. Germline V gene sequence: CDR1 LNHNV, CDR2 YYDKDF (reference sequence). The ends were cut back, 3 bases at V and 1 base at J, with 16 bases in the middle. The CDR3 sequence is CATSSRVGGGAKNIQYF. The DNA of the CDR3 is TGTGCCACCAGCAGTCGCGTAGGGGGGGGTGCCAAAAACATTCAGTACTTC.

The rearrangement joins TRBV6-1 to TRBJ2-7; 8 bases line up with TRBD1. This CDR3 spans 13 amino acids. V dropped 7 bases and J dropped 5; count of bases not matched to a gene: 7. Germline V gives CDR1 MNHNS, CDR2 SASEGT. CDR3 amino acids: CASTGTGLDEQYF. CDR3 coding DNA: TGTGCCAGCACCGGGACAGGTTTGGACGAGCAGTACTTC.

This clone has at least ten counts. This clone may be a read error of a much larger clone one base away. The chain recombines TRBV10-1 with TRBJ2-5; TRBD1 matches 9 bases. The CDR3 loop spans 15 amino acids. Germline CDR1 and CDR2: WNHNN and SYGVQD (reference sequence). The CDR3 spells CAGSGGTGMGETQYF. The CDR3 DNA follows: TGCGCCGGCAGTGGAGGGACAGGGATGGGAGAGACCCAGTACTTC.

This chain connects TRBV6-1 to TRBJ1-5; 10 nucleotides line up with TRBD1. Unmatched junction bases numbered 7, after V lost 1 base and J lost 10 bases. The CDR3 has 15 amino acids. The germline V gene has CDR1 MNHNS and CDR2 SASEGT. The CDR3 sequence is CASSEGTGGNSPQHF. The CDR3 DNA reads TGTGCCAGCAGTGAAGGGACAGGGGGAAATTCACCCCAGCATTTT.

This clone was picked up a small number of times. V and J are TRBV5-4 and TRBJ2-2, with 13 bases matching TRBD2. The germline CDR1 and CDR2 sequences are SGHNT and YYREEE (reference sequence). Unmatched junction bases numbered 12, after V lost 9 bases and J lost 4 bases. This CDR3 has 17 amino acids. In DNA form, the CDR3 reads TGTGCCATCATCCTTGGACTAGCGGGAGATGGCACCGGGGAGCTGTTTTTT. This gives the protein CAIILGLAGDGTGELFF.

The V and J genes are TRBV11-2 and TRBJ2-7; unclear D gene. In germline, CDR1 is SGHAT, CDR2 FQNNGV. The CDR3 spans 13 residues. Trimming left V 0 bases short and J 5 bases short, with 8 bases between. The DNA of the CDR3 is TGTGCCAGCAGCTTAGATAGAAACAACGAGCAGTACTTC. It translates to CASSLDRNNEQYF.

The V and J genes are TRBV2 and TRBJ2-1; 10 bases fit TRBD2. Germline assignment: CDR1 SNHLY and CDR2 FYNNEI. CDR3 length: 15 amino acids. V was clipped by 4 bases and J by 3 bases; unmatched bases: 3. For the CDR3, the DNA is TGTGCCAGCAGTGGGGTAGCGGGAGGCTACAATGAGCAGTTCTTC. Its translation: CASSGVAGGYNEQFF.

This clone is medium-sized in the sample. The V call is TRBV20-1, the J call TRBJ2-7; the D gene is possibly TRBD2 (6 bases). CDR1 is DFQATT and CDR2 is SNEGSKA in the germline V gene (reference sequence). This CDR3 is built from 14 residues. V shed 0 bases and J shed 2 bases, with 11 bases lying between them. CDR3 nucleotides: TGCAGTGCTAGAGATAGGGCTAGCGCCTACGAGCAGTACTTC. Translated: CSARDRASAYEQYF.

The J gene is TRBJ2-3, the V gene TRBV6-2 or TRBV6-3, with D perhaps TRBD2 (5 bases). Trimming cost V 8 bases and J 0 bases, with 21 bases left between them. Germline V gene data show CDR1 as MNHEY and CDR2 as SVGEGT. The CDR3 contains 17 residues. CDR3 bases: TGTGCCAGCTACCAGCGGAGCTACCCAACTAGCACAGATACGCAGTATTTT. It is translated as CASYQRSYPTSTDTQYF.

In its sample, this clone was seen many times. The V and J genes are TRBV25-1 and TRBJ2-3; TRBD1 might be the D (5 bases). Germline V gene sequence: CDR1 MGHDK, CDR2 SYGVNS. The CDR3 is 15 residues long. Trimming took 3 bases from V and 3 from J, leaving 13 bases between them. The chain's CDR3 is CASSDRAGRTDTQYF. The CDR3 DNA reads as TGTGCCAGCAGTGACAGGGCAGGACGTACAGATACGCAGTATTTT.

This clone was counted many times. The V and J genes are TRBV6-1 and TRBJ1-1, with no clear D. V was clipped by 5 bases and J by 7 bases, with 20 bases between them. The germline V gene has CDR1 MNHNS and CDR2 SASEGT. The CDR3 is 15 amino acids. CDR3 nucleotide sequence: TGTGCCAGCAGTCGGACGGGTGTGTTCCCAGGTGAAGCTTTCTTT. Protein sequence: CASSRTGVFPGEAFF.

This clone was detected a few times. The genes are TRBV27 and TRBJ1-5, with D tentatively TRBD1 (5 bases). Deletions cut 2 bases from V and 5 bases from J, with 7 bases between. The germline V gene encodes CDR1 MNHEY and CDR2 SMNVEV (reference sequence). The CDR3 is 13 residues long. CDR3 sequence reads: CASSLGGYQPQHF. The DNA of the CDR3 is TGTGCCAGCAGTTTAGGGGGTTATCAGCCCCAGCATTTT.

The chain links TRBV6-1 to TRBJ1-1, with D uncertain. CDR1 is MNHNS, CDR2 SASEGT, per germline. V was trimmed by 6 bases and J by 7 bases, leaving 12 bases between them. The CDR3 extends over 12 amino acids. DNA for the CDR3: TGTGCCAGCAGCCTCCGTTTGGTTGAAGCTTTCTTT. Protein sequence: CASSLRLVEAFF.